This is a list of T cell receptor beta chains from one sample in a study of CD8 T cells in ankylosing spondylitis. Each CDR3 protein is one row after TCRdb ran MiXCR on the 5' RACE reads. The table lists approximately 400,000 distinct CDR3 sequences, roughly 26% of them singletons. The material sequenced was blood, either unsorted or a sorted T cell fraction (not recorded which). All receptors derive from a male donor with ankylosing spondylitis. CDR3s include the opening cysteine and the closing phenylalanine or tryptophan. Fields, in order: J gene, clone size, D gene, V gene, CDR3 DNA, CDR3 protein. The D gene is left open where the match is weak. Not every row has a clone size; where given, it reads once, few, many or a size class.

TRBJ1-1 NA NA TRBV30 TGTGCCTGGATGGGCAGAGGTGGGAACACTGAAGCTTTCTTT CAWMGRGGNTEAFF
TRBJ2-3 few NA TRBV20-1 TGCAGTGGTTGCTTAGCGGAAAGCACAGATACGCAGTATTTT CSGCLAESTDTQYF
TRBJ1-5 NA NA TRBV24-1 TGTGCCACCAGTGTAGGACAGACGAATCAGCCCCAGCATTTT CATSVGQTNQPQHF
TRBJ2-7 once TRBD2 TRBV19 TGTGCCACAAAGCGGGGGGGCCAAACTTACGAGCAGTACTTC CATKRGGQTYEQYF
TRBJ2-3 NA NA TRBV30 TGTGCCTTTTTCTCCAAGGGCCTCCGCCTTGGCACAGATACGCAGTATTTT CAFFSKGLRLGTDTQYF
TRBJ1-6 few TRBD1 TRBV25-1 TGTGCCAGCAGTGATGTGGACAGGGCCCTTTCACCCCTCCACTTT CASSDVDRALSPLHF
TRBJ2-1 few TRBD2 TRBV7-2 TGTGCCAGCAGCTTAGGGAAGGGACTAGGCCCCTACAATGAGCAGTTCTTC CASSLGKGLGPYNEQFF
TRBJ2-2 NA TRBD2 TRBV27 TGTGCCAGCAGTGCGCGGACTAGCGGAGTCACCGGGGAGCTGTTTTTT CASSARTSGVTGELFF
TRBJ1-2 NA TRBD1 TRBV11-2 TGTGCCAGCAGCTTGGAGGGGGCGGAAGCTCTCTATGGCTACACCTTC CASSLEGAEALYGYTF
TRBJ2-3 few NA TRBV4-1 TGCGCCAGCAGCCAAGATCCGGGAAGCACAGATACGCAGTATTTT CASSQDPGSTDTQYF
TRBJ2-3 few TRBD2 TRBV27 TGTGCCAGCAGTTTATGGACTAGCGGGAGCACAGATACGCAGTATTTT CASSLWTSGSTDTQYF
TRBJ1-5 NA NA TRBV3-1 TGTGCCAGCAGCCAAGATGTCCGTCAGCCCCAGCATTTT CASSQDVRQPQHF
TRBJ1-1 once NA TRBV12-3/TRBV12-4 TGTGCCAGCAGCAATCCGAGGAGGGAGGGTACTGAAGCTTTCTTT CASSNPRREGTEAFF
TRBJ2-1 NA TRBD1 TRBV27 TGTGCCAGCAGTACCCCAGGGGGCGAGAGGAATGAGCAGTTCTTC CASSTPGGERNEQFF
TRBJ2-1 many TRBD2 TRBV7-9 TGTGCCAGCAGCTTCTCTACTAGCGGGAGAACCAATGAGCAGTTCTTC CASSFSTSGRTNEQFF
TRBJ2-3 NA TRBD1 TRBV20-1 TGCAGTGCTAGTCCGGGACAGGGGGCAGCAGATACGCAGTATTTT CSASPGQGAADTQYF
TRBJ2-3 NA TRBD1 TRBV7-8 TGTGCCAGCAGCCCGCGAGGGACAGCCTCGACAGATACGCAGTATTTT CASSPRGTASTDTQYF
TRBJ2-7 NA TRBD2 TRBV29-1 TGCAGCGTTACTCTACAAGCGGGATTGTCCGAGCAGTACTTC CSVTLQAGLSEQYF
TRBJ2-7 few NA TRBV12-3/TRBV12-4 TGTGCCAGCAGCAGCGGACACGGCTCCTACGAGCAGTACTTC CASSSGHGSYEQYF
TRBJ2-1 NA NA TRBV24-1 TGTGCCACCAGTTTTGATGGAAACCCCGGCTACAATGAGCAGTTCTTC CATSFDGNPGYNEQFF
TRBJ1-5 few NA TRBV7-9 TGTGCCAGCAGCTTAACCGGTGGGCGAGGGCAGCCCCAGCATTTT CASSLTGGRGQPQHF
TRBJ2-3 NA TRBD2 TRBV11-2 TGTGCCAGCAGCCGAGGAGCGGGAGGGCGGGATACGCAGTATTTT CASSRGAGGRDTQYF
TRBJ2-3 few TRBD1 TRBV11-3 TGTGCCAGCAGCTTAGATCTCCGGACAGGGGGAGATACGCAGTATTTT CASSLDLRTGGDTQYF
TRBJ1-6 NA NA TRBV15 TGTGCCACCAGCAGAGGACTGAGCTCCTATAATTCACCCCTCCACTTT CATSRGLSSYNSPLHF
TRBJ1-1 NA NA TRBV7-2 TGTGCCAGCAGCTTCACCCCACCCGGGGGCACTGAAGCTTTCTTT CASSFTPPGGTEAFF
TRBJ2-5 NA TRBD2 TRBV11-3 TGTGCCAGCACCTTCGGACTAGCGGGAAGGGATTCGGAGACCCAGTACTTC CASTFGLAGRDSETQYF
TRBJ2-3 NA NA TRBV20-1 TGCAGTGCTGACAAAAGGGGATTGGGCACAGATACGCAGTATTTT CSADKRGLGTDTQYF
TRBJ2-2 NA NA TRBV30 TGTGCCTGGAGTGTACAGGCTGGGAACACCGGGGAGCTGTTTTTT CAWSVQAGNTGELFF
TRBJ1-5 NA TRBD1 TRBV5-1 TGCGCCAGCAGCTTAACGACAGGGAATCAGCCCCAGCATTTT CASSLTTGNQPQHF
TRBJ1-2 NA TRBD1 TRBV7-2 TGTGCCAGCAATTCTAAAGGCCAGGGGGAGGGTAACTATGGCTACACCTTC CASNSKGQGEGNYGYTF
TRBJ1-5 few NA TRBV4-1 TGCGCCAGCAGCCAACTTGGACATTATAGCAATCAGCCCCAGCATTTT CASSQLGHYSNQPQHF
TRBJ2-3 few TRBD2 TRBV5-1 TGCGCCAGCAGCTTGGGACGGGCTAGCGGAAGCACAGATACGCAGTATTTT CASSLGRASGSTDTQYF
TRBJ1-2 NA NA TRBV19 TGTGCCAGTAGGGAACAGACCTTCGATGGCTACACCTTC CASREQTFDGYTF
TRBJ1-4 NA NA TRBV29-1 TGCAGCAAACCGGGCCACCTTTTT CSKPGHLF
TRBJ2-1 few TRBD2 TRBV7-2 TGTGCCAGCAGCATAACTAGCGGGAGTGACAATGAGCAGTTCTTC CASSITSGSDNEQFF
TRBJ2-1 NA TRBD2 TRBV29-1 TGCAGCGTCACTAGCGGGCACGGTGAGTTCTTC CSVTSGHGEFF